Reported below is one T cell receptor (beta chain). CDR3 length equals 16 residues. Germline V gene lookup returns CDR1 SGDLS and CDR2 YYNGEE. J was trimmed by 2 bases and V by 3 bases; bases with no gene match: 3. These data come from a study of T cell changes during pregnancy in multiple sclerosis. Here immunoSEQ multiplex PCR was the method, and the copy in TCRdb shows in-frame clones only, minus some. The sample has tens of thousands of clones, around 93% seen once. The origin of this receptor is a female donor in good health, enrolled as a control in a pregnancy study. The chain carries TRBV9 and TRBJ1-4; 11 positions match TRBD1. Sequences were derived from peripheral blood, sampled in the first trimester of pregnancy. The CDR3 is CASSAGQGGTNEKLFF. The CDR3 coding sequence is TGTGCCAGCAGCGCGGGACAGGGGGGTACTAATGAAAAACTGTTTTTT.